This T cell receptor beta chain was captured in a study of blood T cells in healthy people across ages. This CDR3 is built from 15 residues. V lost 6 bases and J lost 0; bases outside the gene matches: 6. Germline V gene sequence: CDR1 LGHDT, CDR2 YNNKEL (reference sequence). Aged roughly 6 to 95, donors were systemically healthy Caucasians from Russia. With a J-beta primer mix and a sample-barcoded 5' primer, a second PCR ran about 7 to 12 cycles. All cDNA molecules were each tagged by a template-switch adaptor with 12 random nucleotides. TCRdb re-analysed the 5' RACE reads in MiXCR, keeping a single row per CDR3 protein. Of around 700,000 distinct CDR3 sequences in the sample, approximately 25% are singletons; the top ten hold under 10%. These records were also assigned to another study, of T cells of mothers and their children. Per that paper: The study recruited a few healthy Caucasian mothers and their six children as donors.

This TCR was recovered from a boy between 5 and 17 years old in good health. The sample consisted of blood. This rearrangement joins TRBV3-1 to TRBJ2-3, with 7 nucleotides matching TRBD1. The CDR3 here is CASRGGQASTDTQYF. The CDR3 DNA sequence: TGTGCCAGCAGGGGCGGACAGGCTAGCACAGATACGCAGTATTTT.